This T cell receptor beta chain was recovered during a study of Graves' ophthalmopathy and Graves' hyperthyroidism. Findings and limits, study-wide: In blood, most expanded thyroid clonotypes above 0.001 frequency were also detected.

Comment on this clonotype: What it recognizes is unknown.

The CDR3 sequence is 16 residues long. V lost 3 bases, J lost 5 bases, and 11 bases stayed unmatched. CDR1 SQVTM and CDR2 ANQGSEA come from the germline V gene. CDR3 regions of TCR beta were amplified from RNA transcripts. In the first round, RT-PCR was carried out with HTBI primers, and a multiplex PCR formed the second round. TCRdb recomputed calls from the multiplex PCR reads with MiXCR, one row per CDR3 protein. There are roughly 400,000 distinct CDR3 sequences in the sample; about 18% occur only once, and 2% to 2.5% lies in the top ten. Sequenced sample: peripheral blood. The rearrangement uses TRBV29-1 and TRBJ2-3, with 10 bases matching TRBD2. The clonotype originates from an adult woman with stable Graves' hyperthyroidism. The CDR3 is CSVEGIAGGLVDTQYF. The DNA for the CDR3 is TGCAGCGTTGAGGGGATAGCGGGAGGTTTGGTAGATACGCAGTATTTT.